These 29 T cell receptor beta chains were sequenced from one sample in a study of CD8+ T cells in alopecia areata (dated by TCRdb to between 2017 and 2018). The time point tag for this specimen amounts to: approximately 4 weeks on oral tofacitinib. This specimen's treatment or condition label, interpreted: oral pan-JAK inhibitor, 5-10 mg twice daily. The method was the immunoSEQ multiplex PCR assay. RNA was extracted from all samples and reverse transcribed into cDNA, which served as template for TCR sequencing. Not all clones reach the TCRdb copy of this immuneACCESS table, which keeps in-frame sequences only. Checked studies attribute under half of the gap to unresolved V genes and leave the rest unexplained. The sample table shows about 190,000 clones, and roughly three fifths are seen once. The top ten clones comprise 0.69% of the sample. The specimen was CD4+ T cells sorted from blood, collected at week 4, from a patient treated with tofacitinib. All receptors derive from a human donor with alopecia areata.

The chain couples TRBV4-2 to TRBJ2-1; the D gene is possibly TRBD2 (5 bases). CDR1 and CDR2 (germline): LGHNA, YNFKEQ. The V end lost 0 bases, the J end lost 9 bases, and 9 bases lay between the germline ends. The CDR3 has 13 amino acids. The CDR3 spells CASSQDGEVEQFF. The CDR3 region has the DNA TGTGCCAGCAGCCAAGACGGGGAAGTTGAGCAGTTCTTC.

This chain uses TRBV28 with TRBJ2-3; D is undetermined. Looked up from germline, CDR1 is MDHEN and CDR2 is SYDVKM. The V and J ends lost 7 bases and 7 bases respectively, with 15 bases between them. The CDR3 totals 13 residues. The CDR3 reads CASKINAVHTQYF. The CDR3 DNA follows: TGTGCCAGCAAAATAAACGCTGTACATACGCAGTATTTT.

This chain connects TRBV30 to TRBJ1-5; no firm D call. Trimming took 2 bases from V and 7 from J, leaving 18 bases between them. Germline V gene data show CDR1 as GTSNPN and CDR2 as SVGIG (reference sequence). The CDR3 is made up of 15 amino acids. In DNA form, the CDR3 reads TGTGCCTGGAGTCGTACCGGGGATGGAGGACAGCCCCAGCATTTT. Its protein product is CAWSRTGDGGQPQHF.

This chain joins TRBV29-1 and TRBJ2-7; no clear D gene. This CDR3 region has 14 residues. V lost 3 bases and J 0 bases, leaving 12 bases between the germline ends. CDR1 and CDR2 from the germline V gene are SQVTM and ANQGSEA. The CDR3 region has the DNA TGCAGCGTTGAGGTCGGCAGAAGCTCCTACGAGCAGTACTTC. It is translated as CSVEVGRSSYEQYF.

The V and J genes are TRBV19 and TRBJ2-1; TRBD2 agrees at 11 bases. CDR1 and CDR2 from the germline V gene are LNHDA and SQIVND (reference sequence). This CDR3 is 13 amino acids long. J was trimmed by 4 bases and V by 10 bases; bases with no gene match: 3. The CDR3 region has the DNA TGTGCCACAATAGCGGGAGGGTACAATGAGCAGTTCTTC. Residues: CATIAGGYNEQFF.

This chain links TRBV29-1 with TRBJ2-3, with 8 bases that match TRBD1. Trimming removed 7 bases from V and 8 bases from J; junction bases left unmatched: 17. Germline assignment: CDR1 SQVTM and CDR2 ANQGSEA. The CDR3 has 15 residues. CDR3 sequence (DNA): TGCAGCGCTTCAGAAGGGACAGGTCGGAGGGCTACGCAGTATTTT. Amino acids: CSASEGTGRRATQYF.

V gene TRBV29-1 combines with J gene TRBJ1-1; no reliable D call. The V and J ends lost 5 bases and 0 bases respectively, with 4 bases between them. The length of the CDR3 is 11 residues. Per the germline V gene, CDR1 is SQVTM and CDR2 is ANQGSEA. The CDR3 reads CSVNVNTEAFF. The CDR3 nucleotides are TGCAGCGTTAATGTGAACACTGAAGCTTTCTTT.

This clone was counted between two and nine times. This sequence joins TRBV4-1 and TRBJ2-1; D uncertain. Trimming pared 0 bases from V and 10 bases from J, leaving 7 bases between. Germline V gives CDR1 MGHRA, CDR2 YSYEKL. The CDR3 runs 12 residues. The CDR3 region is CASSQEYGEQFF. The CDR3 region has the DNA TGCGCCAGCAGCCAAGAGTACGGCGAGCAGTTCTTC.

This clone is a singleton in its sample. This chain's CDR3 is CSVAYSGTRDYGRQYF. As DNA, the CDR3 is TGCAGCGTAGCTTATTCCGGGACTAGGGACTATGGCAGGCAGTACTTC. This rearrangement joins TRBV29-1 to TRBJ2-7; 8 nucleotides line up with TRBD2. This CDR3 is built from 16 residues. Germline loops: CDR1 SQVTM, CDR2 ANQGSEA. After removal of 6 bases from V and 9 bases from J, the junction contained 22 bases not matched to a gene.

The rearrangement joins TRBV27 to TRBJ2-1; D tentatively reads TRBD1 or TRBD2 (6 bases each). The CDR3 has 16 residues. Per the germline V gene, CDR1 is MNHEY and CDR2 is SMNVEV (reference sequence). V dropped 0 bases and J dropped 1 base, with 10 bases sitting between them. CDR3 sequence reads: CASSLSRGVSYNEQFF. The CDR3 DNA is TGTGCCAGCAGTTTATCAAGGGGGGTATCCTACAATGAGCAGTTCTTC.

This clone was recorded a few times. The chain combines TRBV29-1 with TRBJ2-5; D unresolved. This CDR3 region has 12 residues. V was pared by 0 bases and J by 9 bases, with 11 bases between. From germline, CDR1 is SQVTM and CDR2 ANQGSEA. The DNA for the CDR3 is TGCAGCGTTGAAGACGTAGGGCTGTCCCAGTACTTC. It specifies CSVEDVGLSQYF.

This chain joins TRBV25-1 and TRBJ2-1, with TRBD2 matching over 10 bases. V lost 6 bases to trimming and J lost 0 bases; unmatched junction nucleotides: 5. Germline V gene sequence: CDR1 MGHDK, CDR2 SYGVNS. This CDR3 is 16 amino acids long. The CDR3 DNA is TGTGCCAGCAGGTCCAGCGGGAGGGGCTCCTACAATGAGCAGTTCTTC. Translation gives CASRSSGRGSYNEQFF.

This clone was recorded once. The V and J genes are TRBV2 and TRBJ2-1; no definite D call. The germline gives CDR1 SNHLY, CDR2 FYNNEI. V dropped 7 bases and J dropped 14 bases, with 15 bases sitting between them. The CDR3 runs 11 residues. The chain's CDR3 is CASTGNLAKFF. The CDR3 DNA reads TGTGCCAGCACTGGGAACTTGGCGAAGTTCTTC.

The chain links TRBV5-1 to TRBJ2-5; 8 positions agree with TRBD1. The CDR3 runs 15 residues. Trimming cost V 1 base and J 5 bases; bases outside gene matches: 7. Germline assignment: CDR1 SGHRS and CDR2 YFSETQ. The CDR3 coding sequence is TGCGCCAGCAGCTTGAGCAGGGGGCAAGGGGAGACCCAGTACTTC. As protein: CASSLSRGQGETQYF.

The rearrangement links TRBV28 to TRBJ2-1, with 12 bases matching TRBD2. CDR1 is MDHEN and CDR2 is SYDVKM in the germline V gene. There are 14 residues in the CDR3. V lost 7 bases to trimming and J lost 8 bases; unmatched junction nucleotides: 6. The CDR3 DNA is TGTGCCAGCACCCGACTAGCGGGAGATTATGAGCAGTTCTTC. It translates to CASTRLAGDYEQFF.

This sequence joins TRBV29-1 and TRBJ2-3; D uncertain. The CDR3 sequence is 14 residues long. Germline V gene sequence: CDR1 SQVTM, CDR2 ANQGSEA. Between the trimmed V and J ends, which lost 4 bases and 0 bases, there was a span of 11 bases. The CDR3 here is CSVVRLGSTDTQYF. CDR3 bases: TGCAGCGTTGTTCGCCTGGGTAGCACAGATACGCAGTATTTT.

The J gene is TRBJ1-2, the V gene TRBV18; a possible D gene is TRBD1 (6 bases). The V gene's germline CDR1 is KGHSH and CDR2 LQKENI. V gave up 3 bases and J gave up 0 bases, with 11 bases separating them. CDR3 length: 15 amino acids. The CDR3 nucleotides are TGTGCCAGCTCACCGATACAGGGAGCTAACTATGGCTACACCTTC. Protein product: CASSPIQGANYGYTF.

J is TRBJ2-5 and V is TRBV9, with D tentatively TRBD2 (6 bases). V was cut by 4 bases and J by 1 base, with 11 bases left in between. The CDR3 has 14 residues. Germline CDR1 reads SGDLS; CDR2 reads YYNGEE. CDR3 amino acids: CASSTHGSQETQYF. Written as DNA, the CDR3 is TGTGCCAGCAGCACCCACGGGAGCCAAGAGACCCAGTACTTC.

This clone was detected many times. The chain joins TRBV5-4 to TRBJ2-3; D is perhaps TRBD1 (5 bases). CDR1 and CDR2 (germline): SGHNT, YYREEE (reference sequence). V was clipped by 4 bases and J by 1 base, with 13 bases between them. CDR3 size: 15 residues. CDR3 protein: CASSPPGARTDTQYF. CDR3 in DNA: TGTGCCAGCAGCCCACCTGGGGCGCGCACAGATACGCAGTATTTT.

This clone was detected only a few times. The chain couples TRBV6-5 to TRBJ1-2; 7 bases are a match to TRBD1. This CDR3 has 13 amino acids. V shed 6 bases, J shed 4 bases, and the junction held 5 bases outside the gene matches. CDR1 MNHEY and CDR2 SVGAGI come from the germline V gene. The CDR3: CASRDRVGYGYTF. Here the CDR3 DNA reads TGTGCCAGCAGAGACAGGGTTGGCTATGGCTACACCTTC.

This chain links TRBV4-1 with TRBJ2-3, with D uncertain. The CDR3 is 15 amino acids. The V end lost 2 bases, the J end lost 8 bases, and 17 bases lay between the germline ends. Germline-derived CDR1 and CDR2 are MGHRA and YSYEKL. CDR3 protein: CASSQTLVQPATQYF. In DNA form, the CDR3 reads TGCGCCAGCAGCCAAACCCTGGTGCAGCCGGCTACGCAGTATTTT.

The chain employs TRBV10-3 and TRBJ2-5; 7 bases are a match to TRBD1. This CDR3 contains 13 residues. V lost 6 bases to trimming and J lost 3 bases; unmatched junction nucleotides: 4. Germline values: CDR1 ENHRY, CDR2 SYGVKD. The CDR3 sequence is CAISPGQKETQYF. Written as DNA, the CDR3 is TGTGCCATCAGCCCGGGACAGAAAGAGACCCAGTACTTC.

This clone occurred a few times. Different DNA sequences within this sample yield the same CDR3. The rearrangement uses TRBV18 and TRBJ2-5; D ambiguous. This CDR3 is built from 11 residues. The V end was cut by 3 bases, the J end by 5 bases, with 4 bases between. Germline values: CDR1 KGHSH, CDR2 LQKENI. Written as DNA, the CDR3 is TGTGCCAGCTCACCTTCCGAGACCCAGTACTTC. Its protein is CASSPSETQYF.

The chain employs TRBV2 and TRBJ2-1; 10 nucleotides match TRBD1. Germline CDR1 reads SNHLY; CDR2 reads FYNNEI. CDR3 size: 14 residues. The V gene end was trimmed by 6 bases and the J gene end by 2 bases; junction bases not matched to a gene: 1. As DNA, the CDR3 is TGTGCCAGCAGGGGACAGGGGCCCTACAATGAGCAGTTCTTC. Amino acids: CASRGQGPYNEQFF.

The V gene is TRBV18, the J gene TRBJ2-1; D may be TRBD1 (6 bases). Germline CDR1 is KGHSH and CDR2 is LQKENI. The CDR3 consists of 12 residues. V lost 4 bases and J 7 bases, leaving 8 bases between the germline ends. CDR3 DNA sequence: TGTGCCAGCTCACAACAGGGAAATGAGCAGTTCTTC. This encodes CASSQQGNEQFF.

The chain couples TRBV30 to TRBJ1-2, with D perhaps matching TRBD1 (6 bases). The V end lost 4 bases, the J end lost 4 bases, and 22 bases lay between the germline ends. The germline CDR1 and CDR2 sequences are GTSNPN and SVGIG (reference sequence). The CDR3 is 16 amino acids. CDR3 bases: TGTGCCTGGAACCGGGACACTACCCCACGGGGCTATGGCTACACCTTC. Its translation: CAWNRDTTPRGYGYTF.

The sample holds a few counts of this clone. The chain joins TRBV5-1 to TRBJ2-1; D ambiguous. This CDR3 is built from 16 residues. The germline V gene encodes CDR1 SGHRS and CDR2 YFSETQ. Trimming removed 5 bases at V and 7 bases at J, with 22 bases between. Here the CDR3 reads CASSWSVAEQRNEQFF. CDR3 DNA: TGCGCCAGCAGTTGGTCTGTAGCCGAACAACGGAATGAGCAGTTCTTC. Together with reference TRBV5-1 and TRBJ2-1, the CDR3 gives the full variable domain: KAGVTQTPRYLIKTRGQQVTLSCSPISGHRSVSWYQQTPGQGLQFLFEYFSETQRNKGNFPGRFSGRQFSNSRSEMNVSTLELGDSALYLCASSWSVAEQRNEQFFGPGTRLTVL.

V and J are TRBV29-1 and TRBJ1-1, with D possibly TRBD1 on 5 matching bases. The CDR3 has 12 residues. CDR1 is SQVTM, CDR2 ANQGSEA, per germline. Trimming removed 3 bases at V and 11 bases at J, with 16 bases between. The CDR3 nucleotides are TGCAGCGTTGATTTGGGGGAGAACCGGGCTTTCTTT. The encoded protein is CSVDLGENRAFF.

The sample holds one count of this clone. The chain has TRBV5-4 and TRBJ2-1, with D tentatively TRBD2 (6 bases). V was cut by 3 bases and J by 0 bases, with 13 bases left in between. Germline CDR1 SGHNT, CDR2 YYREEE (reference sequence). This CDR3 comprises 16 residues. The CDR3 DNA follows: TGTGCCAGCAGCTACCAGCGGGCGAGCTCCTACAATGAGCAGTTCTTC. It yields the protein CASSYQRASSYNEQFF.